The present TCR beta chain was sequenced within a study of quantifying T cell responses using KT2 cells (dated by TCRdb to about 2017). About the investigation overall: RNA was DNase-treated and reverse transcribed with TCR alpha and beta constant-region primers, mostly using SuperScript III. PCR2 was run as a SYBR Green qPCR and stopped at a predetermined fluorescence threshold to avoid over-amplification. The efficiency of the T4 ligation step under optimum conditions was estimated to be above 9%.

V and J are truncated by 2 bases and 4 bases respectively, leaving an intervening sequence of 8 bases. Taken from cysteine to phenylalanine, the CDR3 has 13 residues. Left in the record is the CDR3 DNA by itself, 39 bases read in frame from the first base. CDR1 and CDR2, per the germline V gene, are KGHSH and LQKENI. Study-level results and caveats: Counts of KT2 alpha and beta sequences scaled linearly with input KT2 cell number over several orders of magnitude. KT2 sequences were detected down to the lowest spike-in tested, about one KT2 cell per 100,000 PBMC. Detection of KT2 sequences showed saturation at very high KT2 spike-in numbers. The study did not include a side-by-side comparison of this pipeline with other TCR sequencing techniques.

Known numbers of KT2, a T cell clone whose TCR had been sequenced previously, were spiked into unfractionated PBMC to test the sensitivity and accuracy of the pipeline. KT2 cells were mixed with a fixed number of PBMC to create a range of KT2-to-PBMC ratios. As to this clonotype: No antigen is known for it. The record has no base qualities; no much larger clone is one base away.

The receptor library was made with UMI-ligation and nested PCR. A single-stranded oligonucleotide bearing the Illumina SP2 sequence and a UMI was ligated to the 3' end of the cDNA with T4 RNA ligase 1. PCR1 was run for 4 to 5 cycles (98 degrees C for 15 s, 69 degrees C for 30 s, 72 degrees C for 40 s), and an equimolar mix of RC1.1 and RC1.2, covering TRBC1 and TRBC2, was used as the beta primer. From PCR2 onward, TCR alpha and beta chains were processed separately, with sample indices and Illumina adaptors added. Placed after an 8-base spacer, the UMI was made up of 12 random nucleotides arranged as two hexamers with a spacer between them. Libraries were sequenced on an Illumina MiSeq with v2 2x251 paired-end chemistry, typically about a dozen samples per run. To increase diversity, roughly 4.5-7.5% PhiX DNA was added to each sequencing library. Concerning the study's data processing: The raw reads were converted into FASTQ with bcl2fastq and then demultiplexed by dual indices with Demultiplexor. V and J genes were assigned by Decombinator through tag matching that permitted a single base-pair mismatch. Collapsinator used UMIs to correct both sequencing errors and frequency errors arising from PCR heterogeneity. Decombinator identifiers were converted to nucleotide sequence by CDR3Translator, the sequences were translated to amino acids, and CDR3 was extracted using C- and N-terminal motifs. Each distinct KT2 TCR was counted as a cluster of KT2 sequences sharing one unique molecular identifier. TCRdb ran its own pipeline on the public reads, namely fastp trimming at Q25 and MiXCR clone calling, and kept in-frame beta chains. For every CDR3 protein sequence, its rows merge into one entry that carries the most common genes and DNA. TCRdb, rather than the study authors, made the V and J calls. Across this sample there are tens of thousands of distinct CDR3 sequences, with roughly 11% seen only once. Together, the top ten hold about 10% of the sample.

The TCR comes from a human donor. The chain is assembled from TRBV18 and TRBJ2-5; no D gene is confidently identified. Material: PBMCs spiked with cells of the T cell clone KT2. The CDR3 reads as follows: CASSPKVGETQYF. The nucleotides read TGTGCCAGCTCACCAAAGGTGGGAGAGACCCAGTACTTC.